The 32 T cell receptor beta chains below all came from one sample that was sequenced in a study of T-cell reconstitution after alpha-beta-depleted transplantation in children. Unique molecular identifiers were incorporated during preparation of the TCRbeta library. One entry per CDR3 protein results from TCRdb running MiXCR on the PCR reads. The profile shows about 400,000 distinct CDR3 sequences, roughly 20% of them singletons. The sample here was PBMCs from the stem cell graft donor, taken from the stem cell graft. The receptors here all came from a human donor who donated a stem cell graft to a child with acute myeloid leukemia.

This clonotype was detected many times. CDR3 residues: CASSQEAETQYF. The DNA for the CDR3 is TGCGCCAGCAGCCAAGAAGCGGAGACCCAGTACTTC. The rearrangement uses TRBV4-1 and TRBJ2-5; D gene ambiguous. Looked up from germline, CDR1 is MGHRA and CDR2 is YSYEKL. CDR3 size: 12 residues. Trimming took 0 bases from V and 5 from J, leaving 4 bases between them.

This clonotype was seen at least ten times. V usage is TRBV11-2 and J usage is TRBJ2-2, with a tentative D call TRBD1 (5 bases). The CDR3 has 15 amino acids. Germline assignment: CDR1 SGHAT and CDR2 FQNNGV. Trimming took 3 bases from V and 1 from J, leaving 9 bases between them. The CDR3 DNA follows: TGTGCCAGCAGCTTTAAGGGGCGGAACACCGGGGAGCTGTTTTTT. It is translated as CASSFKGRNTGELFF.

This clonotype showed up just a few times. This chain uses TRBV25-1 with TRBJ2-1; D uncertain. V was cut by 1 base and J by 4 bases, with 14 bases left in between. In germline, CDR1 is MGHDK, CDR2 SYGVNS. This CDR3 contains 16 residues. CDR3 sequence: CASSESVGAIYNEQFF. CDR3 bases: TGTGCCAGCAGTGAATCAGTGGGCGCAATATACAATGAGCAGTTCTTC.

This clonotype turned up a few times. The chain joins TRBV2 to TRBJ1-5, with 7 bases aligning to TRBD1. V was pared by 7 bases and J by 2 bases, with 5 bases of the junction left unmatched. The CDR3 spans 14 residues. Germline CDR1 is SNHLY and CDR2 is FYNNEI. The CDR3 here is CASTKGQGNQPQHF. As DNA, the CDR3 is TGTGCCAGCACTAAAGGACAGGGCAATCAGCCCCAGCATTTT. Based on the CDR3 plus reference TRBV2 and TRBJ1-5, the full variable domain is EPEVTQTPSHQVTQMGQEVILRCVPISNHLYFYWYRQILGQKVEFLVSFYNNEISEKSEIFDDQFSVERPDGSNFTLKIRSTKLEDSAMYFCASTKGQGNQPQHFGDGTRLSIL.

This clonotype has at least ten counts. The CDR3 DNA follows: TGTGCCAGCAGCTTCGGGTCGCCCTACGAGCAGTACTTC. As protein: CASSFGSPYEQYF. This chain links TRBV7-8 with TRBJ2-7; D remains unclear. CDR1 is SGHVS and CDR2 is FQNEAQ in the germline V gene. Trimming took 3 bases from V and 2 from J, leaving 8 bases between them. The CDR3 loop spans 13 amino acids.

This clonotype was seen a few times. This chain connects TRBV20-1 to TRBJ2-7, with D possibly matching TRBD2 (6 bases). V was trimmed by 1 base and J by 3 bases, leaving 10 bases between them. CDR1 DFQATT and CDR2 SNEGSKA come from the germline V gene (reference sequence). The CDR3 length is 13 residues. The CDR3 DNA reads TGCAGTGCTAGAGGGGAGGTAATCTACGAGCAGTACTTC. This sequence encodes CSARGEVIYEQYF.

The gene calls are TRBV20-1 and TRBJ2-5; 10 nucleotides align to TRBD2. Per germline, CDR1 DFQATT and CDR2 SNEGSKA (reference sequence). The CDR3 consists of 18 residues. V gave up 5 bases and J gave up 4 bases; unmatched junction bases: 19. As DNA, the CDR3 is TGCAGTGCTGCTGAAGGACTAGCGGAAATCGGCTACTTAGAGACCCAGTACTTC. Its protein product is CSAAEGLAEIGYLETQYF.

The V gene is TRBV6-1, the J gene TRBJ2-7; D uncertain. V was shortened by 3 bases and J by 0 bases, with 9 bases between the two germline ends. Germline CDR1 and CDR2: MNHNS and SASEGT. The CDR3 has 14 residues. CDR3 residues: CASSDRYSSYEQYF. In DNA, the CDR3 is TGTGCCAGCAGTGACAGGTACAGCTCCTACGAGCAGTACTTC.

This clonotype came up a few times. The gene calls are TRBV5-1 and TRBJ2-7; D might be TRBD1 (8 bases). The CDR3 extends over 15 amino acids. Germline V gives CDR1 SGHRS, CDR2 YFSETQ. Trimming removed 2 bases from V and 5 bases from J, with 17 bases in between. The chain's CDR3 is CASSLSQGGTNEQYF. The CDR3, as DNA: TGCGCCAGCAGCTTATCACAGGGGGGGACTAACGAGCAGTACTTC. The full variable domain, its missing parts supplied by reference TRBV5-1 and TRBJ2-7, is KAGVTQTPRYLIKTRGQQVTLSCSPISGHRSVSWYQQTPGQGLQFLFEYFSETQRNKGNFPGRFSGRQFSNSRSEMNVSTLELGDSALYLCASSLSQGGTNEQYFGPGTRLTVT.

The gene calls are TRBV12-3 or TRBV12-4 and TRBJ1-5; possible D gene TRBD1, 5 bases. This CDR3 comprises 13 residues. Trimming pared 6 bases from V and 6 bases from J, leaving 12 bases between. The CDR3 sequence: CASSVFGGQPQHF. As DNA, the CDR3 is TGTGCCAGCAGCGTCTTTGGGGGTCAGCCCCAGCATTTT.

The chain has TRBV7-9 and TRBJ2-3, with D perhaps TRBD1 or TRBD2 (5 bases each). CDR1 SEHNR and CDR2 FQNEAQ come from the germline V gene (reference sequence). Trimming shortened V by 5 bases and J by 1 base, and 13 bases separated the two germline ends. The CDR3 spans 15 residues. CDR3: CASSATGTRTDTQYF. CDR3 coding DNA: TGTGCCAGCAGCGCAACCGGGACCCGCACAGATACGCAGTATTTT.

The rearrangement uses TRBV20-1 and TRBJ2-7; 7 nucleotides agree with TRBD2. This CDR3 is built from 17 residues. Germline values: CDR1 DFQATT, CDR2 SNEGSKA (reference sequence). V lost 6 bases, J lost 3 bases, and 20 bases stayed unmatched. The CDR3 protein is CSATALMAGRSLYEQYF. CDR3 nucleotides: TGCAGTGCCACTGCCCTGATGGCCGGGAGGTCGCTCTACGAGCAGTACTTC.

This chain links TRBV28 with TRBJ2-5, with a possible D match to TRBD2 (5 bases). CDR1 is MDHEN, CDR2 SYDVKM, per germline. The germline V and J ends were trimmed by 1 base and 5 bases, with 14 bases remaining between them. The CDR3 extends over 15 amino acids. The CDR3 sequence is CASSLFDTGGETQYF. DNA of the CDR3: TGTGCCAGCAGTTTATTTGACACCGGCGGGGAGACCCAGTACTTC.

This clonotype was found a few times. The chain couples TRBV27 to TRBJ2-5; 13 bases are a match to TRBD2. CDR1 and CDR2 (germline): MNHEY, SMNVEV (reference sequence). CDR3 length: 20 residues. Trimming cost V 2 bases and J 2 bases; bases outside gene matches: 14. The CDR3 region has the DNA TGTGCCAGCAGTTTAGCGCCACCGACTAGCGGGAGGCCTAGTCAAGAGACCCAGTACTTC. As protein: CASSLAPPTSGRPSQETQYF.

This chain connects TRBV5-1 to TRBJ1-2, with D hard to call. Germline V gives CDR1 SGHRS, CDR2 YFSETQ. Trimming cost V 2 bases and J 6 bases, with 20 bases left between them. The CDR3 is 16 residues long. CDR3 protein: CASSLQSGRGGNGYTF. The CDR3 nucleotides read TGCGCCAGCAGCTTACAAAGCGGGCGAGGAGGAAATGGCTACACCTTC.

The V and J genes are TRBV11-2 and TRBJ2-2; D perhaps matches TRBD2 (5 bases). Germline CDR1 SGHAT, CDR2 FQNNGV. The CDR3 spans 14 residues. The V gene lost 3 bases and the J gene lost 7 bases, with 12 bases spanning the gap. CDR3 bases: TGTGCCAGCAGCTTCCTAGCAGTCGACGGGGAGCTGTTTTTT. Its translation is CASSFLAVDGELFF.

The chain links TRBV28 to TRBJ2-7, with 14 positions matching TRBD2. Per germline, CDR1 MDHEN and CDR2 SYDVKM. This CDR3 is built from 18 residues. The V and J ends lost 5 bases and 1 base, in that order; junction bases with no gene match: 10. The CDR3 DNA sequence: TGTGCCAGCAGTCCCGGGACTAGCGGGAGCAGTCTGTCCTACGAGCAGTACTTC. This codes for CASSPGTSGSSLSYEQYF.

This sequence joins TRBV21-1 and TRBJ2-1; TRBD2, the D gene given by the table, was not confirmed from the DNA. TRBV21-1 constitutes a pseudogene. The CDR3 contains 16 residues. The CDR3 here is CASMLRTSGRAWEQFF. CDR3 in DNA: TGTGCCAGCATGCTCCGGACTAGCGGGAGGGCCTGGGAGCAGTTCTTC.

The chain has TRBV4-1 and TRBJ2-1; D unclear. This CDR3 region has 14 residues. V was shortened by 5 bases and J by 1 base, with 9 bases between the two germline ends. Germline V gene sequence: CDR1 MGHRA, CDR2 YSYEKL. Here the CDR3 DNA reads TGCGCCAGCAGCTTAGGGTTTTCCTACAATGAGCAGTTCTTC. Protein: CASSLGFSYNEQFF.

CDR3 residues: CSAGTPSDTQYF. The DNA for the CDR3 is TGCAGTGCCGGGACGCCGTCAGATACGCAGTATTTT. V gene TRBV20-1 combines with J gene TRBJ2-3; D possibly matches TRBD1 or TRBD2 (5 bases each). CDR1 is DFQATT and CDR2 is SNEGSKA in the germline V gene (reference sequence). V was trimmed by 6 bases and J by 4 bases, leaving 11 bases between them. The CDR3 is 12 residues long.

This chain connects TRBV7-3 to TRBJ2-4; D possibly corresponds to TRBD1 (6 bases). CDR1 SGHTA and CDR2 FQGTGA come from the germline V gene. The V gene lost 3 bases and the J gene lost 9 bases, with 9 bases spanning the gap. The CDR3 is 12 residues long. CDR3 DNA: TGTGCCAGCAGCTTCCTAGGGGGCATTCAGTACTTC. It yields the protein CASSFLGGIQYF. Variable domain in full (rest from reference TRBV7-3 and TRBJ2-4): GAGVSQTPSNKVTEKGKYVELRCDPISGHTALYWYRQSLGQGPEFLIYFQGTGAADDSGLPNDRFFAVRPEGSVSTLKIQRTERGDSAVYLCASSFLGGIQYFGAGTRLSVL.

This clonotype was picked up many times. V usage is TRBV5-1 and J usage is TRBJ2-1, with D perhaps TRBD1 (5 bases). CDR3 length: 14 amino acids. V shed 4 bases and J shed 5 bases, with 13 bases lying between them. Germline V gene lookup returns CDR1 SGHRS and CDR2 YFSETQ. The CDR3 sequence: CASSLQVSHNEQFF. In nucleotides, the CDR3 is TGCGCCAGCAGCCTACAGGTTAGCCACAATGAGCAGTTCTTC.

This clonotype was seen more than once but under ten times. The chain couples TRBV12-3 or TRBV12-4 to TRBJ2-2; D possibly corresponds to TRBD2 (5 bases). Trimming pared 7 bases from V and 1 base from J, leaving 16 bases between. This CDR3 has 16 amino acids. The chain's CDR3 is CASTSMTGKNTGELFF. CDR3 nucleotide sequence: TGTGCCAGCACCTCCATGACCGGGAAGAACACCGGGGAGCTGTTTTTT.

This clonotype was seen a few times. CDR3 amino acids: CASRPGLAGPSTDTQYF. DNA of the CDR3: TGTGCCAGCAGGCCGGGACTAGCGGGGCCTAGCACAGATACGCAGTATTTT. The chain has TRBV2 and TRBJ2-3, with 13 bases that match TRBD2. This CDR3 has 17 amino acids. Per germline, CDR1 SNHLY and CDR2 FYNNEI. V lost 6 bases to trimming and J lost 0 bases; unmatched junction nucleotides: 6.

This chain uses TRBV27 with TRBJ2-7; D not certain. The CDR3 spans 14 residues. CDR1 is MNHEY, CDR2 SMNVEV, per germline (reference sequence). Trimming removed 5 bases from V and 4 bases from J, with 15 bases in between. CDR3 nucleotide sequence: TGTGCCAGCAGTCGTCTACCTCTGGGTTACGAGCAGTACTTC. This gives the protein CASSRLPLGYEQYF.

In DNA form, the CDR3 reads TGCAGTGCTAGAGATAGGGGGGGGCCGAGGGAGGAAAAGCAGTTCTTC. Translated, it gives CSARDRGGPREEKQFF. The chain uses TRBV20-1 and TRBJ2-1; D may be TRBD2 (7 bases). CDR1 is DFQATT, CDR2 SNEGSKA, per germline (reference sequence). The CDR3 contains 16 residues. V was clipped by 0 bases and J by 11 bases, with 23 bases between them.

This clonotype was found a few times. The rearrangement links TRBV20-1 to TRBJ2-7, with D perhaps assigned TRBD1 or TRBD2 (6 bases each). This CDR3 is built from 13 residues. Trimming removed 5 bases at V and 2 bases at J, with 13 bases between. The germline gives CDR1 DFQATT, CDR2 SNEGSKA (reference sequence). The CDR3 is CSARQDYPYEQYF. The CDR3 DNA reads TGCAGTGCTCGACAGGACTACCCCTACGAGCAGTACTTC.

This clonotype was picked up a small number of times. The CDR3 loop reads CASSSRTGENTEAFF. The CDR3 DNA is TGTGCCAGCAGTTCCCGGACAGGGGAGAACACTGAAGCTTTCTTT. This rearrangement joins TRBV12-3 or TRBV12-4 to TRBJ1-1, with 9 bases matching TRBD1. Trimming took 4 bases from V and 1 from J; bases not matched to a gene: 4. The CDR3 extends over 15 amino acids.

There are a few counts of this clonotype. The chain joins TRBV14 to TRBJ2-3, with 7 bases aligning to TRBD2. Germline-derived CDR1 and CDR2 are SGHDN and FVKESK. V lost 1 base to trimming and J lost 4 bases; unmatched junction nucleotides: 2. The CDR3 runs to 14 residues. CDR3 sequence: CASSQALAADTQYF. The CDR3 DNA follows: TGTGCCAGCAGCCAAGCGCTAGCGGCAGATACGCAGTATTTT.

The J gene is TRBJ2-2, the V gene TRBV27, with D perhaps matching TRBD1 (5 bases). Trimming removed 5 bases from V and 8 bases from J, with 9 bases in between. Germline values: CDR1 MNHEY, CDR2 SMNVEV (reference sequence). The CDR3 consists of 12 residues. This chain's CDR3 is CASSPRQGELFF. In DNA form, the CDR3 reads TGTGCCAGCAGTCCACGACAGGGGGAGCTGTTTTTT.

This clonotype appeared many times. The CDR3 DNA reads TGCGCCAGCAGCTTGGCCTCAGGAGACCTTAATGAGCAGTTCTTC. It specifies CASSLASGDLNEQFF. The genes are TRBV5-1 and TRBJ2-1, with no clear D. The CDR3 runs 15 residues. The V and J ends lost 0 bases and 7 bases respectively, with 14 bases between them. Per germline, CDR1 SGHRS and CDR2 YFSETQ.

This clonotype came up a few times. This sequence joins TRBV7-2 and TRBJ1-4, with D possibly matching TRBD1 (5 bases). CDR1 and CDR2 from the germline V gene are SGHTA and FQGNSA. This CDR3 region has 14 residues. Trimming stripped 3 bases from V and 5 bases from J, with 10 bases between. CDR3: CASSLGLKNEKLFF. CDR3 bases: TGTGCCAGCAGCTTGGGACTCAAGAATGAAAAACTGTTTTTT.